This T cell receptor beta chain was identified during a study of OX40 agonist ivuxolimab in advanced cancers. As for the study in general: Patients were dosed intravenously with ivuxolimab at 0.01 to 10 mg/kg every 2 weeks. Having had anti-PD-1, anti-PD-L1 or anti-CTLA-4 therapy before was allowed, and under 50% had some.

The length of the CDR3 is 13 residues. Trimming stripped 5 bases from V and 7 bases from J, with 13 bases between. In germline, CDR1 is SGHAT, CDR2 FQNNGV. Clones were read by immunoSEQ multiplex PCR, and TCRdb kept only the in-frame ones, dropping some. The top ten clones hold 3.5% to 4.5% of a sample with 85,000 to 100,000 clones, 70% to 90% of them seen once. This receptor was obtained from an adult with an advanced solid tumor such as melanoma, head and neck, liver or kidney cancer. V is TRBV11-2 and J is TRBJ2-3; no reliable D call. This specimen consisted of CD4+ or CD8+ T cells sorted from blood, obtained in a trial of the OX40 agonist ivuxolimab. This CDR3 is CASSPSAHNTQYF. The CDR3 region has the DNA TGTGCCAGCAGCCCCTCGGCACATAATACGCAGTATTTT. Together with reference TRBV11-2 and TRBJ2-3, the CDR3 gives the full variable domain: EAGVAQSPRYKIIEKRQSVAFWCNPISGHATLYWYQQILGQGPKLLIQFQNNGVVDDSQLPKDRFSAERLKGVDSTLKIQPAKLEDSAVYLCASSPSAHNTQYFGPGTRLTVL.